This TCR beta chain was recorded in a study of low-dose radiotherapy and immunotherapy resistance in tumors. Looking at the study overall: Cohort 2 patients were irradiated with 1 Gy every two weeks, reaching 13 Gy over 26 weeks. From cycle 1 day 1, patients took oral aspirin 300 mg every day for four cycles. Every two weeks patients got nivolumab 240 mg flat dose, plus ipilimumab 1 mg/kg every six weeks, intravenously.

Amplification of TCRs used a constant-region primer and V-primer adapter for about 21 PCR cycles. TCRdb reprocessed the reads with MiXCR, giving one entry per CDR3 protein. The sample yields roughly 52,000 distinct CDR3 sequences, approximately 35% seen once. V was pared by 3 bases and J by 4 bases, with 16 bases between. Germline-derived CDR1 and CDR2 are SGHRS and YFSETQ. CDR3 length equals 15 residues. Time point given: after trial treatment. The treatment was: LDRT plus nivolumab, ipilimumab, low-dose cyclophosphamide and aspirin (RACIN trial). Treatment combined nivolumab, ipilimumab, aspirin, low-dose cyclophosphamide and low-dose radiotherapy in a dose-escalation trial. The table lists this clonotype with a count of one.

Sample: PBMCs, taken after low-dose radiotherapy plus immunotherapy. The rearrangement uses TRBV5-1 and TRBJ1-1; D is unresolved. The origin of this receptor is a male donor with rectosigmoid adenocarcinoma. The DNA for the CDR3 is TGCGCCAGCAGCTCCCGGACGGATTTGAGCACTGAAGCTTTCTTT. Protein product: CASSSRTDLSTEAFF.